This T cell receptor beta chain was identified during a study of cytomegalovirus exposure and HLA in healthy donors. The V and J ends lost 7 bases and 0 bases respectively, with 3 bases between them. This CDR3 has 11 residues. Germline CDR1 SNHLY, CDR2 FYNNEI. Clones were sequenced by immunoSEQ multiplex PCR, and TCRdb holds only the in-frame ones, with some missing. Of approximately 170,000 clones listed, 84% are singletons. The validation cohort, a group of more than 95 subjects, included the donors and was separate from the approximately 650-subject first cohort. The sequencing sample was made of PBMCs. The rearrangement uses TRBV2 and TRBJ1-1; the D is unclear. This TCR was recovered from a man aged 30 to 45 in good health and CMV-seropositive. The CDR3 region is CASTVNTEAFF. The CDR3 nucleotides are TGTGCCAGCACGGTGAACACTGAAGCTTTCTTT.